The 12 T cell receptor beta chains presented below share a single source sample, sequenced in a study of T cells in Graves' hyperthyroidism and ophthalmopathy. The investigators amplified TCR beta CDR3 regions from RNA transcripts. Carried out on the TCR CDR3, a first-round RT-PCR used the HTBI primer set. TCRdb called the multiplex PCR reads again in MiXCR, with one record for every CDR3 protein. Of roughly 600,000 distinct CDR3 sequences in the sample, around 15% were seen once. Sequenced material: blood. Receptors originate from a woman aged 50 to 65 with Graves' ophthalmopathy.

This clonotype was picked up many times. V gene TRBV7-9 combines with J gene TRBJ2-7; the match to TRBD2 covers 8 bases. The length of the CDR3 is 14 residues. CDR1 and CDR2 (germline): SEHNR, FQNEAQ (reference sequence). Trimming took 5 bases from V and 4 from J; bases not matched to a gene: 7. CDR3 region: CASSESGSRYEQYF. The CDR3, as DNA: TGTGCCAGCAGCGAAAGCGGGAGCAGGTACGAGCAGTACTTC.

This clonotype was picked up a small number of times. Here the CDR3 reads CASSPGGNDSPLHF. Written as DNA, the CDR3 is TGTGCCAGCTCCCCGGGAGGGAATGATTCACCCCTCCACTTT. The V gene is TRBV18, the J gene TRBJ1-6; D ambiguous. Per germline, CDR1 KGHSH and CDR2 LQKENI. The CDR3 covers 14 residues. The ends were cut back, 6 bases at V and 8 bases at J, with 14 bases in the middle.

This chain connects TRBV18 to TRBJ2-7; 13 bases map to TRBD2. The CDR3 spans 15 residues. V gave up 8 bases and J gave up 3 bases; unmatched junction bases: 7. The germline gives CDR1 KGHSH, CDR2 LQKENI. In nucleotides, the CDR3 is TGTGCCAGCCCTCCCGGGACTAGCGGGATCTACGAGCAGTACTTC. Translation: CASPPGTSGIYEQYF. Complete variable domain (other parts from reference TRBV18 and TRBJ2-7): NAGVMQNPRHLVRRRGQEARLRCSPMKGHSHVYWYRQLPEEGLKFMVYLQKENIIDESGMPKERFSAEFPKEGPSILRIQQVVRGDSAAYFCASPPGTSGIYEQYFGPGTRLTVT.

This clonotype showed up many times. CDR3 region: CASSFLAGVEYEQYF. The CDR3 DNA sequence: TGTGCCAGCAGCTTTCTAGCGGGAGTGGAATACGAGCAGTACTTC. This chain joins TRBV7-8 and TRBJ2-7; TRBD2 agrees at 10 bases. Germline-derived CDR1 and CDR2 are SGHVS and FQNEAQ. This CDR3 contains 15 residues. V lost 3 bases and J lost 4; bases outside the gene matches: 6.

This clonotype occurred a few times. This CDR3 reads CSAGTGGTDTQYF. The CDR3, as DNA: TGTTCGGCCGGGACAGGGGGCACAGATACGCAGTATTTT. The rearrangement uses TRBV27 and TRBJ2-3, with TRBD1 matching 10 bases. Germline CDR1 reads MNHEY; CDR2 reads SMNVEV (reference sequence). This CDR3 region has 13 residues.

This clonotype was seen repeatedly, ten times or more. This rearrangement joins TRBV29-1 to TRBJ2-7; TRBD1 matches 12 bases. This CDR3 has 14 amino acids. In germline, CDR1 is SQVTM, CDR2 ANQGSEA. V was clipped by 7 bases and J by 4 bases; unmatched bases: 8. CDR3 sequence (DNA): TGCAGCGCCGGTCCGGGACAGGGGGCTTACGAGCAGTACTTC. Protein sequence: CSAGPGQGAYEQYF.

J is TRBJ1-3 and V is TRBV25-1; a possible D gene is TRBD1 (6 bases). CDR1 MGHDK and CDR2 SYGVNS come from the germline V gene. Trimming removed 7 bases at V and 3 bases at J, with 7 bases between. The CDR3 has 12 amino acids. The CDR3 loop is CASKGVGNTIYF. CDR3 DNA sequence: TGTGCCAGCAAGGGGGTTGGAAACACCATATATTTT.

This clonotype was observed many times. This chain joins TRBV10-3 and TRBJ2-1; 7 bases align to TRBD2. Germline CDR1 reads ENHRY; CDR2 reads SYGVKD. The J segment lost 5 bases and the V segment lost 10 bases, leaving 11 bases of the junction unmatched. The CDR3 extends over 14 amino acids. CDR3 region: CASPGILANNEQFF. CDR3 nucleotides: TGTGCCAGCCCAGGAATACTAGCGAACAATGAGCAGTTCTTC.

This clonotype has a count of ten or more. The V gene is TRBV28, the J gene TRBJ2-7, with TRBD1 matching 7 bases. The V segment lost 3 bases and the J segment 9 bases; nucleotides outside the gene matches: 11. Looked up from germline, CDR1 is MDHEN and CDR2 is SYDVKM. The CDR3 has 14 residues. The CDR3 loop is CASSLAWAGGVQYF. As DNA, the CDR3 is TGTGCCAGCAGTTTGGCGTGGGCAGGGGGTGTGCAGTACTTC. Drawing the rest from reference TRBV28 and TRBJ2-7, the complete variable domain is DVKVTQSSRYLVKRTGEKVFLECVQDMDHENMFWYRQDPGLGLRLIYFSYDVKMKEKGDIPEGYSVSREKKERFSLILESASTNQTSMYLCASSLAWAGGVQYFGPGTRLTVT.

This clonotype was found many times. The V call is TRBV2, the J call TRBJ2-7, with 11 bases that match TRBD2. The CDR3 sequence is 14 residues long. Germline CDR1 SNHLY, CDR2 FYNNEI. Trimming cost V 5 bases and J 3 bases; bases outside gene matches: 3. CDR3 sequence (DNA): TGTGCCAGCAGTCTAGCGGGGGGATACTACGAGCAGTACTTC. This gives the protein CASSLAGGYYEQYF.

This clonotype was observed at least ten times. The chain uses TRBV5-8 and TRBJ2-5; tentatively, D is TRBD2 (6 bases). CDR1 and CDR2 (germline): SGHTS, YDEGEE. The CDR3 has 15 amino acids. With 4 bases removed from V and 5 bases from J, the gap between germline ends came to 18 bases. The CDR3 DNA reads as TGTGCCAGCAGCCCCTGGGAGGCCGGCCCGGAGACCCAGTACTTC. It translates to CASSPWEAGPETQYF.

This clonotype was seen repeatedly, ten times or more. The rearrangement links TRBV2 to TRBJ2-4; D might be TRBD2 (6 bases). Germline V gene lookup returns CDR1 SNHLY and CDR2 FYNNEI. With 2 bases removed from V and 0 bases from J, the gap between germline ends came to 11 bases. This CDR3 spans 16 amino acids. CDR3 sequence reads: CASSEPSALAKNIQYF. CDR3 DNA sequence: TGTGCCAGCAGTGAACCTAGCGCACTAGCCAAAAACATTCAGTACTTC.